One and the same sample provided the 27 T cell receptor beta chains below, sequenced in a study of T cells in Graves' hyperthyroidism and ophthalmopathy. Amplified regions were TCR beta CDR3 sequences from RNA transcripts. HTBI primers drove first-round RT-PCR of the TCR CDR3. One entry per CDR3 protein, called by TCRdb with MiXCR from the multiplex PCR reads. The data show about 360,000 distinct CDR3 sequences, less than 15% seen once. Specimen: blood. The receptor set was obtained from a woman aged 18 to 35 with Graves' hyperthyroidism.

This clonotype showed up many times. In DNA, the CDR3 is TGTGCCAGCAGCGGGACTAGCGGGGGTGTAGATGAGCAGTACTTC. This translates into CASSGTSGGVDEQYF. This rearrangement joins TRBV7-2 to TRBJ2-7, with 14 bases matching TRBD2. The CDR3 spans 15 residues. Germline V CDR1 and CDR2: SGHTA, FQGNSA. After removal of 5 bases from V and 7 bases from J, the junction contained 7 bases not matched to a gene.

This clonotype is termed medium-sized. The chain couples TRBV11-2 to TRBJ2-3, with D perhaps TRBD2 (5 bases). The length of the CDR3 is 13 residues. V lost 4 bases, J lost 8 bases, and 13 bases lay in between. Germline assignment: CDR1 SGHAT and CDR2 FQNNGV. CDR3 in amino acids: CASSWERVGTQYF. The CDR3 coding sequence is TGTGCCAGCAGCTGGGAGCGTGTCGGTACGCAGTATTTT.

This clonotype was seen at least ten times. The V gene is TRBV5-1, the J gene TRBJ2-7; no definite D call. Germline CDR1 reads SGHRS; CDR2 reads YFSETQ. V was clipped by 0 bases and J by 6 bases, with 13 bases between them. The length of the CDR3 is 14 residues. The chain's CDR3 is CASSLVAQSSEQYF. The CDR3 DNA reads TGCGCCAGCAGCTTGGTGGCACAGTCTAGCGAGCAGTACTTC.

This clonotype was seen repeatedly, ten times or more. CDR3 sequence: CAISGQDSGYGYTF. CDR3 nucleotide sequence: TGTGCCATCAGTGGACAGGATTCGGGCTATGGCTACACCTTC. The V and J genes are TRBV10-3 and TRBJ1-2; D perhaps matches TRBD1 (6 bases). The germline CDR1 and CDR2 sequences are ENHRY and SYGVKD. CDR3 length: 14 residues. V gave up 4 bases and J gave up 4 bases, with 13 bases separating them.

This chain uses TRBV9 with TRBJ2-1, with TRBD1 matching 7 bases. Germline assignment: CDR1 SGDLS and CDR2 YYNGEE. With 0 bases clipped from V and 4 bases from J, the junction kept 4 bases outside the gene matches. CDR3 length: 15 amino acids. CDR3 residues: CASSVAEGAYNEQFF. Written as DNA, the CDR3 is TGTGCCAGCAGCGTAGCAGAGGGGGCTTACAATGAGCAGTTCTTC.

This clonotype occurred many times. The chain joins TRBV6-1 to TRBJ1-5; possible D gene TRBD1, 5 bases. Germline V gene data show CDR1 as MNHNS and CDR2 as SASEGT. There are 13 residues in the CDR3. Trimming stripped 7 bases from V and 3 bases from J, with 10 bases between. The CDR3 bases are TGTGCCAGCACAGGAGGGACCAATCAGCCCCAGCATTTT. It is translated as CASTGGTNQPQHF.

The table lists this clonotype with many counts. This sequence joins TRBV6-2 or TRBV6-3 and TRBJ2-3, with 10 bases aligning to TRBD2. Germline V gene lookup returns CDR1 MNHEY and CDR2 SVGEGT. This CDR3 contains 16 residues. J gave up 2 bases and V 8 bases, and 10 bases lay outside the gene matches. The chain's CDR3 is CASVGRGLAATDTQYF. For the CDR3, the DNA is TGTGCCAGCGTAGGGCGCGGACTAGCGGCCACAGATACGCAGTATTTT.

This clonotype was picked up many times. V usage is TRBV30 and J usage is TRBJ2-7, with TRBD2 matching 8 bases. Germline CDR1 reads GTSNPN; CDR2 reads SVGIG (reference sequence). The ends lost 4 bases at V and 0 bases at J; junction bases unmatched: 11. This CDR3 is built from 16 residues. CDR3 sequence (DNA): TGTGCCTGGATGAGGGCTAGCGGGTTGAGCTCCTACGAGCAGTACTTC. This sequence encodes CAWMRASGLSSYEQYF.

This chain links TRBV5-1 with TRBJ1-4; 9 bases are a match to TRBD1. CDR3 length: 14 amino acids. CDR1 and CDR2 from the germline V gene are SGHRS and YFSETQ. V was pared by 3 bases and J by 8 bases, with 5 bases of the junction left unmatched. CDR3 DNA sequence: TGCGCCAGCAGCTGGGGACAGGGTGGCGAAAAACTGTTTTTT. Amino acid sequence: CASSWGQGGEKLFF.

The chain joins TRBV19 to TRBJ1-1; D uncertain. V was cut by 3 bases and J by 1 base, with 6 bases left in between. The germline gives CDR1 LNHDA, CDR2 SQIVND (reference sequence). The CDR3 spans 13 residues. In nucleotides, the CDR3 is TGTGCCAGTAGTATTAACCCGAACACTGAAGCTTTCTTT. As protein: CASSINPNTEAFF. The whole variable domain, filled in from reference TRBV19 and TRBJ1-1, reads DGGITQSPKYLFRKEGQNVTLSCEQNLNHDAMYWYRQDPGQGLRLIYYSQIVNDFQKGDIAEGYSVSREKKESFPLTVTSAQKNPTAFYLCASSINPNTEAFFGQGTRLTVV.

V and J are TRBV5-6 and TRBJ2-1, with TRBD2 matching 9 bases. This CDR3 is 13 amino acids long. Germline loops: CDR1 SGHDT, CDR2 YYEEEE. CDR3 amino acids: CAPGTSRYNEQFF. The CDR3 DNA follows: TGTGCGCCCGGGACTAGCCGTTACAATGAGCAGTTCTTC.

CDR3 bases: TGTGCCAGTATGGGTGAGACCCAGTACTTC. This translates into CASMGETQYF. This chain uses TRBV19 with TRBJ2-5; no clear D gene. Deletions cut 7 bases from V and 5 bases from J, with 5 bases between. This CDR3 region has 10 residues. The germline gives CDR1 LNHDA, CDR2 SQIVND (reference sequence). Using reference TRBV19 and TRBJ2-5 for the parts outside the CDR3, the full variable domain is DGGITQSPKYLFRKEGQNVTLSCEQNLNHDAMYWYRQDPGQGLRLIYYSQIVNDFQKGDIAEGYSVSREKKESFPLTVTSAQKNPTAFYLCASMGETQYFGPGTRLLVL.

In this sample, this clonotype turned up a few times. DNA of the CDR3: TGTGCCACCCGGGACAGGGATGACATTCAGTACTTC. It encodes CATRDRDDIQYF. V gene TRBV10-3 combines with J gene TRBJ2-4; 9 bases align to TRBD1. Germline V gene sequence: CDR1 ENHRY, CDR2 SYGVKD. The CDR3 spans 12 residues. With 10 bases clipped from V and 8 bases from J, the junction kept 6 bases outside the gene matches.

This clonotype was observed many times. The V gene is TRBV28, the J gene TRBJ2-3; 9 nucleotides match TRBD2. In germline, CDR1 is MDHEN, CDR2 SYDVKM. Germline trimming cut 8 bases from V and 0 bases from J; bases unmatched to any gene: 18. The CDR3 runs 19 residues. CDR3 amino acids: CASGPVAGDGVTSTDTQYF. DNA for the CDR3: TGTGCCAGCGGCCCGGTAGCGGGAGACGGAGTTACTAGCACAGATACGCAGTATTTT.

This clonotype was seen a few times. The gene calls are TRBV7-9 and TRBJ1-2; D gene unclear. The CDR3 sequence is 12 residues long. The germline gives CDR1 SEHNR, CDR2 FQNEAQ (reference sequence). V lost 5 bases, J lost 4 bases, and 8 bases lay in between. The CDR3: CASSPDVYGYTF. The CDR3 bases are TGTGCCAGCAGCCCCGACGTCTATGGCTACACCTTC.

This clonotype occurred many times. This chain links TRBV12-3 or TRBV12-4 with TRBJ1-5, with a tentative D call TRBD1 (5 bases). The germline V and J ends were trimmed by 1 base and 5 bases, with 9 bases remaining between them. The CDR3 runs 14 residues. The CDR3 nucleotides read TGTGCCAGCAGTTTAGGCGGGGCCCATCAGCCCCAGCATTTT. It yields the protein CASSLGGAHQPQHF.

This clonotype has ten or more counts. The chain carries TRBV6-2 or TRBV6-3 and TRBJ1-5; 9 nucleotides align to TRBD1. This CDR3 is built from 19 residues. The trim removed 8 bases at V and 0 bases at J, leaving 17 bases unmatched. Per germline, CDR1 MNHEY and CDR2 SVGEGT. CDR3 protein: CASARPPPGQGHSNQPQHF. For the CDR3, the DNA is TGTGCCAGCGCCCGACCCCCTCCGGGACAGGGACATAGCAATCAGCCCCAGCATTTT.

On this clonotype: It may be a read error: a sequence one base away is much more abundant. This chain connects TRBV27 to TRBJ2-2; no firm D call. V shed 5 bases and J shed 7 bases, with 17 bases lying between them. The CDR3 spans 15 residues. Germline loops: CDR1 MNHEY, CDR2 SMNVEV (reference sequence). The CDR3 DNA sequence: TGTGCCAGCAGTCCCCTCGGTGCATCGAGCGGGGAGCTGTTTTTT. Translated: CASSPLGASSGELFF.

This clonotype was observed at least ten times. The chain uses TRBV6-1 and TRBJ2-5; 13 bases align to TRBD2. Germline V gene data show CDR1 as MNHNS and CDR2 as SASEGT. Unmatched junction bases numbered 6, after V lost 6 bases and J lost 5 bases. The CDR3 covers 15 residues. The CDR3 bases are TGTGCCAGCAGGACCGGGACTAGCGGGGTGGAGACCCAGTACTTC. It codes for CASRTGTSGVETQYF.

This clonotype appeared many times. V usage is TRBV11-2 and J usage is TRBJ2-7, with D tentatively TRBD2 (5 bases). V was cut by 1 base and J by 0 bases, with 7 bases left in between. Per germline, CDR1 SGHAT and CDR2 FQNNGV. The CDR3 has 14 residues. This CDR3 is CASSLVGSSYEQYF. CDR3 in DNA: TGTGCCAGCAGCTTAGTGGGGAGCTCCTACGAGCAGTACTTC.

This chain uses TRBV4-2 with TRBJ1-2, with 7 bases matching TRBD1. V was clipped by 5 bases and J by 1 base; unmatched bases: 7. This CDR3 contains 15 residues. Germline CDR1 LGHNA, CDR2 YNFKEQ. Here the CDR3 DNA reads TGTGCCAGCAGCGGAGGGGACAGATTTAACTATGGCTACACCTTC. It encodes CASSGGDRFNYGYTF.

In its sample, this clonotype was seen a few times. This sequence joins TRBV7-2 and TRBJ1-6; weak D call: TRBD1 (5 bases). V dropped 1 base and J dropped 14 bases, with 18 bases sitting between them. CDR1 is SGHTA, CDR2 FQGNSA, per germline. The CDR3 loop spans 15 amino acids. The CDR3 DNA sequence: TGTGCCAGCAGCTTAGAGGCAGGGACCTTTAGAACCCTCCACTTT. Its translation: CASSLEAGTFRTLHF.

This clonotype appeared many times. This chain uses TRBV7-9 with TRBJ2-3; possible D gene TRBD2, 6 bases. The CDR3 is 14 residues long. The V end lost 3 bases, the J end lost 8 bases, and 15 bases lay between the germline ends. From germline, CDR1 is SEHNR and CDR2 FQNEAQ (reference sequence). CDR3 nucleotides: TGTGCCAGCAGCTTGGGGGACTCCGGCGCTACGCAGTATTTT. It specifies CASSLGDSGATQYF.

This chain connects TRBV6-6 to TRBJ2-2; maybe TRBD2 (7 bases). V lost 0 bases, J lost 7 bases, and 15 bases lay in between. The germline V gene encodes CDR1 MNHNY and CDR2 SVGAGI (reference sequence). This CDR3 has 16 amino acids. CDR3 region: CASSYSSGRGVGELFF. The DNA for the CDR3 is TGTGCCAGCAGTTACTCGTCAGGGAGGGGGGTCGGGGAGCTGTTTTTT.

This chain links TRBV20-1 with TRBJ2-1; D tentatively fits TRBD1 or TRBD2 (5 bases each). Germline-derived CDR1 and CDR2 are DFQATT and SNEGSKA (reference sequence). V lost 4 bases and J 3 bases, leaving 19 bases between the germline ends. This CDR3 region has 16 residues. The CDR3 DNA reads as TGCAGTGCTACGGGCCCAGGGTGGAGCGGCTACAATGAGCAGTTCTTC. Its protein product is CSATGPGWSGYNEQFF.

V and J are TRBV20-1 and TRBJ2-1, with TRBD2 identical over 8 bases. Near its end, the DNA agrees better with TRBJ2-7, so the J call may be wrong. In germline, CDR1 is DFQATT, CDR2 SNEGSKA (reference sequence). CDR3 size: 14 residues. As DNA, the CDR3 is TGCAGTGCAGAGGTTAGCGGGAAGAACAATGAGCAGTACTTC. Its translation is CSAEVSGKNNEQYF.

This clonotype appeared once. V gene TRBV30 combines with J gene TRBJ2-3; D gene unclear. Germline CDR1 and CDR2: GTSNPN and SVGIG (reference sequence). V gave up 0 bases and J gave up 5 bases, with 6 bases separating them. The CDR3 consists of 12 residues. The CDR3 region has the DNA TGTGCCTGGAGTGTACCCCGAGATACGCAGTATTTT. Its translation is CAWSVPRDTQYF.